The 20 T cell receptor beta chains given below trace back to one sample, sequenced in a study of blood T cell repertoires in COVID-19. This table comes from immunoSEQ multiplex PCR, and its TCRdb copy is limited to in-frame clones, with some not included. The sample lists roughly 280,000 clones, around nine tenths occurring once. The source material was PBMCs or T cells enriched from blood (not recorded which). All receptors come from an older woman who had recovered from COVID-19.

The chain couples TRBV5-1 to TRBJ2-5; weak D call: TRBD2 (5 bases). This CDR3 spans 19 amino acids. The germline V gene has CDR1 SGHRS and CDR2 YFSETQ. V dropped 0 bases and J dropped 2 bases, with 23 bases sitting between them. The CDR3 here is CASSLGLGRAARGQETQYF. The CDR3 DNA follows: TGCGCCAGCAGCTTGGGATTGGGAAGGGCCGCTCGGGGACAAGAGACCCAGTACTTC.

Only one count was recorded for this clone. The chain combines TRBV12-3 or TRBV12-4 with TRBJ1-5; 9 nucleotides agree with TRBD1. The V and J ends lost 4 bases and 5 bases, in that order; junction bases with no gene match: 0. The CDR3 runs 13 residues. The DNA for the CDR3 is TGTGCCAGCAGTTGGGACAGGGATCAGCCCCAGCATTTT. This translates into CASSWDRDQPQHF.

This sequence joins TRBV5-1 and TRBJ1-4, with 8 bases identical to TRBD1. Per the germline V gene, CDR1 is SGHRS and CDR2 is YFSETQ. Germline trimming cut 5 bases from V and 6 bases from J; bases unmatched to any gene: 6. This CDR3 spans 14 amino acids. The CDR3 sequence is CASSRQGLYEKLFF. CDR3 coding DNA: TGCGCCAGCAGTAGACAGGGGCTATATGAAAAACTGTTTTTT. The complete variable domain, with remaining parts taken from reference TRBV5-1 and TRBJ1-4, reads KAGVTQTPRYLIKTRGQQVTLSCSPISGHRSVSWYQQTPGQGLQFLFEYFSETQRNKGNFPGRFSGRQFSNSRSEMNVSTLELGDSALYLCASSRQGLYEKLFFGSGTQLSVL.

The rearrangement uses TRBV5-1 and TRBJ2-2; D might be TRBD2 (6 bases). CDR3 length equals 17 residues. V was shortened by 1 base and J by 0 bases, with 13 bases between the two germline ends. Germline values: CDR1 SGHRS, CDR2 YFSETQ. CDR3 amino acids: CASSLWSGVSNTGELFF. CDR3 DNA: TGCGCCAGCAGCTTGTGGTCGGGAGTGTCGAACACCGGGGAGCTGTTTTTT.

This sequence joins TRBV10-1 and TRBJ1-6; no reliable D call. Looked up from germline, CDR1 is WNHNN and CDR2 is SYGVQD (reference sequence). There are 13 residues in the CDR3. V lost 5 bases, J lost 10 bases, and 12 bases lay in between. The DNA of the CDR3 is TGCGCCAGCAGTAACGACGGCAGGTCACCCCTCCACTTT. Protein sequence: CASSNDGRSPLHF.

The chain carries TRBV30 and TRBJ1-1; D might be TRBD1 (6 bases). The CDR3 is made up of 14 amino acids. The ends were cut back, 4 bases at V and 5 bases at J, with 17 bases in the middle. Germline assignment: CDR1 GTSNPN and CDR2 SVGIG (reference sequence). The CDR3 loop is CAWIEARGWTEAFF. The CDR3 coding sequence is TGTGCCTGGATAGAGGCCAGGGGATGGACTGAAGCTTTCTTT.

The rearrangement links TRBV19 to TRBJ1-3; D is ambiguous. The germline gives CDR1 LNHDA, CDR2 SQIVND (reference sequence). This CDR3 comprises 16 residues. The V gene lost 6 bases and the J gene lost 2 bases, with 17 bases spanning the gap. In DNA, the CDR3 is TGTGCCAGTAGCCCCTACCCTCAAGAGACTGGAAACACCATATATTTT. It translates to CASSPYPQETGNTIYF.

The V and J genes are TRBV6-2 or TRBV6-3 and TRBJ1-3; 8 bases are shared with TRBD1. The CDR3 runs 15 residues. Germline CDR1 is MNHEY and CDR2 is SVGEGT. J was trimmed by 11 bases and V by 4 bases; bases with no gene match: 13. DNA of the CDR3: TGTGCCAGCAGTTCGGTGACAGGGGCCAATGTCGCCATATATTTT. Translating it yields CASSSVTGANVAIYF.

This clone has just a few counts. The chain is built from TRBV2 and TRBJ2-3; D is perhaps TRBD2 (6 bases). The CDR3 is made up of 14 amino acids. CDR1 is SNHLY, CDR2 FYNNEI, per germline. The V and J ends lost 8 bases and 6 bases respectively, with 18 bases between them. CDR3 sequence: CASQAGPTVDTQYF. CDR3 sequence (DNA): TGTGCCAGCCAGGCGGGACCCACAGTCGATACGCAGTATTTT.

V gene TRBV9 combines with J gene TRBJ1-6; tentative D call: TRBD1 (5 bases). Trimming took 3 bases from V and 8 from J, leaving 12 bases between them. This CDR3 spans 14 amino acids. From germline, CDR1 is SGDLS and CDR2 YYNGEE. The CDR3 sequence: CASSGRVRDSPLHF. Written as DNA, the CDR3 is TGTGCCAGCAGCGGCAGGGTTCGGGATTCACCCCTCCACTTT.

V is TRBV7-9 and J is TRBJ2-5; D possibly corresponds to TRBD2 (6 bases). The CDR3 length is 13 residues. The ends were cut back, 3 bases at V and 5 bases at J, with 10 bases in the middle. CDR1 is SEHNR, CDR2 FQNEAQ, per germline (reference sequence). CDR3 bases: TGTGCCAGCAGCTTGGCGGGGAGGGAGACCCAGTACTTC. Amino acids: CASSLAGRETQYF.

The chain carries TRBV15 and TRBJ2-7; D might be TRBD1 (5 bases). Trimming pared 8 bases from V and 6 bases from J, leaving 11 bases between. The CDR3 runs 11 residues. Germline lookup yields CDR1 LNHNV and CDR2 YYDKDF (reference sequence). The DNA of the CDR3 is TGTGCCACCTTGTATAGGGGCGAGCAGTACTTC. Protein product: CATLYRGEQYF.

The chain is built from TRBV2 and TRBJ2-5, with 7 bases lining up with TRBD1. Germline values: CDR1 SNHLY, CDR2 FYNNEI. The J segment lost 5 bases and the V segment lost 6 bases, leaving 12 bases of the junction unmatched. This CDR3 has 15 amino acids. This CDR3 reads CASRGQAGPTETQYF. The CDR3 DNA sequence: TGTGCCAGCAGAGGACAGGCCGGGCCCACGGAGACCCAGTACTTC.

The rearrangement links TRBV19 to TRBJ2-4; 8 bases agree with TRBD1. Trimming at V came to 1 base and at J to 3 bases, leaving 5 bases not matched to a gene. The CDR3 is made up of 16 amino acids. Germline V gives CDR1 LNHDA, CDR2 SQIVND (reference sequence). CDR3 in amino acids: CASSIGGQGSKNIQYF. The CDR3 DNA is TGTGCCAGTAGTATAGGAGGACAGGGCAGCAAAAACATTCAGTACTTC.

This chain joins TRBV4-1 and TRBJ1-4; 7 bases line up with TRBD1. Germline V gene sequence: CDR1 MGHRA, CDR2 YSYEKL. V shed 4 bases and J 4 bases; nucleotides not matched to a gene: 9. CDR3 length equals 16 residues. This chain's CDR3 is CASSPQGQVVNEKLFF. CDR3 DNA: TGCGCCAGCAGCCCCCAAGGACAGGTTGTTAATGAAAAACTGTTTTTT.

The chain joins TRBV27 to TRBJ2-7, with D possibly TRBD1 on 5 matching bases. The germline CDR1 and CDR2 sequences are MNHEY and SMNVEV (reference sequence). CDR3 length equals 12 residues. Trimming removed 7 bases from V and 7 bases from J, with 14 bases in between. The CDR3 region has the DNA TGTGCCAGCAAGTCAGGGAATCGGGAGCAGTACTTC. The encoded protein is CASKSGNREQYF.

This chain links TRBV9 with TRBJ2-1; perhaps TRBD1 as D (6 bases). CDR1 is SGDLS, CDR2 YYNGEE, per germline. Trimming left V 3 bases short and J 0 bases short, with 10 bases between. CDR3 length: 15 residues. The CDR3: CASSAGQSSYNEQFF. CDR3 DNA: TGTGCCAGCAGCGCCGGACAGAGCTCCTACAATGAGCAGTTCTTC.

This chain links TRBV29-1 with TRBJ1-5, with TRBD1 as a possible D gene (5 bases). V dropped 3 bases and J dropped 4 bases, with 10 bases sitting between them. The length of the CDR3 is 13 residues. Germline V CDR1 and CDR2: SQVTM, ANQGSEA. The CDR3 DNA follows: TGCAGCGTTGATTTGGGGGGAAATCAGCCCCAGCATTTT. This translates into CSVDLGGNQPQHF.

This clone was seen at least ten times. J is TRBJ2-7 and V is TRBV18; 10 positions match TRBD1. CDR3 length: 15 residues. Germline values: CDR1 KGHSH, CDR2 LQKENI. V lost 0 bases and J lost 3; bases outside the gene matches: 2. CDR3 amino acids: CASSPPGTGDYEQYF. CDR3 DNA: TGTGCCAGCTCACCACCGGGGACAGGGGACTACGAGCAGTACTTC.

This clone was seen a few times. This chain links TRBV10-3 with TRBJ1-1, with unresolved D. Trimming removed 3 bases at V and 6 bases at J, with 11 bases between. This CDR3 comprises 13 residues. The germline CDR1 and CDR2 sequences are ENHRY and SYGVKD. The CDR3 here is CAISEGGSAEAFF. The DNA of the CDR3 is TGTGCCATCAGTGAAGGCGGTTCGGCTGAAGCTTTCTTT.